Presented here are 5 T cell receptor beta chains from one specimen sequenced in a study of T cells after yellow fever vaccination (dated by TCRdb to between 2018 and 2021). The treatment or condition label of this sample denotes: live attenuated yellow fever vaccine strain. The receptor library was made with 5' RACE. Sequencing was performed on an Illumina NovaSeq 6000. The public sequencing data were trimmed at Q25 with fastp and processed into clonotypes with MiXCR by TCRdb, which kept only in-frame beta chains. Entries are consolidated by CDR3 protein sequence, retaining the most common genes and DNA. This sample is represented by approximately 330,000 distinct CDR3 sequences; under 15% of them were singletons. 3.2% of the sample is taken by the ten largest. The input for sequencing was CD4+ T cells sorted from PBMCs, taken 15 days after the yellow fever booster vaccination. The receptors derive from a young man who received the YFV17D yellow fever vaccine.

The chain combines TRBV29-1 with TRBJ2-7; D remains ambiguous. In germline, CDR1 is SQVTM, CDR2 ANQGSEA. The CDR3 has 11 amino acids. With 4 bases removed from V and 0 bases from J, the gap between germline ends came to 4 bases. The CDR3 reads CSVGSSYEQYF. Here the CDR3 DNA reads TGCAGCGTTGGTAGCTCCTACGAGCAGTACTTC.

Many counts were recorded for this clonotype. One end of the junction varies from germline; a read error may be responsible. The V call is TRBV10-3, the J call TRBJ2-7; 8 bases are a match to TRBD2. This CDR3 comprises 16 residues. The germline V gene has CDR1 ENHRY and CDR2 SYGVKD. The CDR3 loop is CAISESMGLGSHEQYF. The CDR3 nucleotides are TGTGCCATCAGTGAGTCGATGGGACTAGGCTCCCACGAGCAGTACTTC.

This clonotype was seen many times. The CDR3 DNA reads TGTGCCAGCAGCCCTGGGCATACCTCTGGCACAGATACGCAGTATTTT. Encoded protein: CASSPGHTSGTDTQYF. The genes are TRBV7-2 and TRBJ2-3; no clear D. With 5 bases removed from V and 1 base from J, the gap between germline ends came to 16 bases. Germline V lookup: CDR1 SGHTA, CDR2 FQGNSA. The length of the CDR3 is 16 residues.

This clonotype was detected only a few times. The CDR3 is CSATAGASPLHF. In DNA form, the CDR3 reads TGCAGTGCTACCGCAGGGGCTTCACCCCTCCACTTT. The chain uses TRBV20-1 and TRBJ1-6, with a tentative D call TRBD1 (6 bases). V was shortened by 4 bases and J by 9 bases, with 10 bases between the two germline ends. The CDR3 contains 12 residues. Per germline, CDR1 DFQATT and CDR2 SNEGSKA (reference sequence).

The sample holds many counts of this clonotype. The chain couples TRBV29-1 to TRBJ2-3, with 9 bases matching TRBD2. Germline loops: CDR1 SQVTM, CDR2 ANQGSEA. The J segment lost 5 bases and the V segment lost 3 bases, leaving 6 bases of the junction unmatched. The CDR3 spans 14 residues. Written as DNA, the CDR3 is TGCAGCGTTGACGTTGCGGGGGGGAGAGATACGCAGTATTTT. This encodes CSVDVAGGRDTQYF.